The text below deals with one T cell receptor (beta chain). Its antigen remains unknown. The sample is drawn from a study of regulatory T cells in long-lasting Graves disease. Arm-PCR of CDR3 regions and iRepertoire HTBI primers were the basis on which TCR beta libraries were built. MiXCR, run by TCRdb on the multiplex PCR reads, gives a single entry per CDR3 protein. The sample contains around 340,000 distinct CDR3 sequences, roughly a fifth of which appear only once. Time point noted: persistent/refractory GD, antithyroid drugs over 5 years with positive TRAb. The TCR library was made from RNA that had been extracted from PBMCs in TRIzol. Study-wide findings and caveats: Patients with persistent Graves' had lower TCR diversity than newly diagnosed patients.

The origin of this receptor is a female donor with Graves disease. The source material was peripheral blood mononuclear cells (PBMCs), sampled when the disease was refractory, from a patient treated with antithyroid drugs.

The CDR3 nucleotides read TGTGCCAGCAGCTGGAGTGAGAGCTCCTACAATGAGCAGTTCTTC. As protein: CASSWSESSYNEQFF. The J gene is TRBJ2-1, the V gene TRBV7-2; no firm D call. The germline V gene encodes CDR1 SGHTA and CDR2 FQGNSA. The V end was cut by 4 bases, the J end by 0 bases, with 10 bases between. The CDR3 has 15 amino acids. Variable domain in full (rest from reference TRBV7-2 and TRBJ2-1): GAGVSQSPSNKVTEKGKDVELRCDPISGHTALYWYRQSLGQGLEFLIYFQGNSAPDKSGLPSDRFSAERTGGSVSTLTIQRTQQEDSAVYLCASSWSESSYNEQFFGPGTRLTVL.